This T cell receptor beta chain stems from a study of OX40 agonist ivuxolimab in advanced cancers. Study background: With a range of roughly 20 to 79, age averaged approximately 55 years, and more than 75% were male.

Trimming removed 5 bases at V and 6 bases at J, with 16 bases between. Germline V gives CDR1 SQVTM, CDR2 ANQGSEA. This CDR3 region has 14 residues. Repertoires were generated with immunoSEQ multiplex PCR, while TCRdb's copy carries only in-frame clones and drops some. The table records approximately 75,000 clones, around 78% of them present only once. This chain joins TRBV29-1 and TRBJ2-2; tentatively, D is TRBD1 or TRBD2 (5 bases each). The source material was CD4+ or CD8+ T cells sorted from blood, sampled in a trial of the OX40 agonist ivuxolimab. This receptor was taken from an adult with an advanced solid tumor such as melanoma, head and neck, liver or kidney cancer. CDR3 sequence reads: CSVKGTLQSGELFF. The CDR3 DNA reads TGCAGCGTTAAAGGGACCCTCCAGTCCGGGGAGCTGTTTTTT.